This T cell receptor beta chain was found in a study of HIV-infected patients and healthy controls. This clonotype was detected ten times or more. The antigen is undetermined. The library was designed around alpha chains, so this beta chain is a stray read whose abundance carries little weight. General observations from the study: The diversity differences were not explained by slight age and sex differences between study cohorts.

cDNA was made from approximately 0.55 ug RNA using alpha and beta constant primers. Using multiplexing indices, alpha and beta chain libraries were generated apart by chain-specific third strand synthesis. The cDNA received a 5' RACE adapter containing a random hexamer plus an SP2 sequencing primer site. After a brief PCR adding P5, P7 and a second index, roughly 25 amplification cycles followed. TCRdb re-analysed the 5' RACE reads in MiXCR, keeping a single row per CDR3 protein. This table holds about 8,000 distinct CDR3 sequences, 6% to 8% found once. Roughly three months, about 14 weeks, into antiretroviral therapy, follow-up blood was collected. No cell fractionation was done, so the repertoire covers all unsorted peripheral blood T cells. People with immunomodulatory therapy, recent vaccination or treatment interruptions were not enrolled. This specimen was blood, taken during antiretroviral therapy. This receptor was obtained from an adult with HIV infection.

CDR3 in DNA: TGTGCCAGCAGCCAAGATAGGAGGTACCAAGAGACCCAGTACTTC. Encoded protein: CASSQDRRYQETQYF. This chain uses TRBV3-1 with TRBJ2-5; a weak D match, TRBD2 (5 bases). CDR1 is LGHDT, CDR2 YNNKEL, per germline (reference sequence). This CDR3 spans 15 amino acids. V was shortened by 0 bases and J by 0 bases, with 8 bases between the two germline ends.